This entry is about one T cell receptor (beta chain). Its antigen is unknown. These data come from a study of blood T cells in healthy people across ages. Findings of the study overall: Older individuals had lower TCR beta diversity per million T cells (the decline was roughly linear).

Then a second PCR, running roughly 7 to 11 cycles, was carried out with a sample-barcoded 5' primer and a J-beta primer mix. Sequencing yielded, for each sample, at least 3 million paired-end reads carrying CDR3. Each CDR3 protein is one row after TCRdb ran MiXCR on the 5' RACE reads. The repertoire holds about 1,400,000 distinct CDR3 sequences, with roughly 40% as singletons. Germline V lookup: CDR1 KGHDR, CDR2 SFDVKD. Trimming took 3 bases from V and 0 from J, leaving 20 bases between them. The CDR3 is 18 residues long. This sequence originates from a young woman in good health. The sample consisted of blood. The J gene is TRBJ2-7, the V gene TRBV24-1; tentatively, D is TRBD2 (6 bases). In nucleotides, the CDR3 is TGTGCCACCAGTGATCCTTCGCGTGCGGGGCGGGTCTCCTACGAGCAGTACTTC. Its translation: CATSDPSRAGRVSYEQYF.